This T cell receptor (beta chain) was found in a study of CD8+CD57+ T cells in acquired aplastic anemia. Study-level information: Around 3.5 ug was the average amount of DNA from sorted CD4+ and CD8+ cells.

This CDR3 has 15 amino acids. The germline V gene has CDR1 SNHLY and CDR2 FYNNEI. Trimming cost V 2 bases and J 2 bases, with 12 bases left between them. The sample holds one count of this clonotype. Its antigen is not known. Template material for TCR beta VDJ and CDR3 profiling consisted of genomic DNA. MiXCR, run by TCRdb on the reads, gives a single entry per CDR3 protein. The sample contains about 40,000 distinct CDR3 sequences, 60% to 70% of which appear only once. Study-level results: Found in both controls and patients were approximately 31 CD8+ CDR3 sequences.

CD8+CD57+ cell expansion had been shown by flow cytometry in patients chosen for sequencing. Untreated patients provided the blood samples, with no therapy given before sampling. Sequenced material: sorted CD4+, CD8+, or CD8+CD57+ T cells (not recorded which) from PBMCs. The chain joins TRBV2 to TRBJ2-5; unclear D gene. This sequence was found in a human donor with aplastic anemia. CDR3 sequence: CASSEFGLGQETQYF. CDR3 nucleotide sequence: TGTGCCAGCAGTGAATTCGGTCTAGGGCAAGAGACCCAGTACTTC. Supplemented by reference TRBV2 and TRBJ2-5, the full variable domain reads EPEVTQTPSHQVTQMGQEVILRCVPISNHLYFYWYRQILGQKVEFLVSFYNNEISEKSEIFDDQFSVERPDGSNFTLKIRSTKLEDSAMYFCASSEFGLGQETQYFGPGTRLLVL.